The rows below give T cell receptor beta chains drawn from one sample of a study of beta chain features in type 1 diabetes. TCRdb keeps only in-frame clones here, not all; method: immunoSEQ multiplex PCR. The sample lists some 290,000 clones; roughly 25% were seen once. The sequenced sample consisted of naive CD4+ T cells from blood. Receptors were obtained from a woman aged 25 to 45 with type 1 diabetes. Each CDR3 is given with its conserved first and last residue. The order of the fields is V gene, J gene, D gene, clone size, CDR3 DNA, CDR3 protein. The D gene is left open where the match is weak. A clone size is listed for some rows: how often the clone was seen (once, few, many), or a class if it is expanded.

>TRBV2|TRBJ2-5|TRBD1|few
TGTGCCAGCAGGGGACAGGGCTGGAGTGGAGAGACCCAGTACTTC
CASRGQGWSGETQYF
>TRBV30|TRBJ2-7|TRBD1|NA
TGTGCCTGGAGTCCCGGGACAGGGGTCGGTATCTACGAGCAGTACTTC
CAWSPGTGVGIYEQYF
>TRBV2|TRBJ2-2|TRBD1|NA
TGTGCCAGCACGGACAGGGTTGTCGGGGAGCTGTTTTTT
CASTDRVVGELFF
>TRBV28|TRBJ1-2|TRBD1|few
TGTGCCACGGACAGGTCCTTCAACTATGGCTACACCTTC
CATDRSFNYGYTF
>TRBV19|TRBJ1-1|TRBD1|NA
TGTGCCAGTAGTAGGGACAGGGACTACACTGAAGCTTTCTTT
CASSRDRDYTEAFF
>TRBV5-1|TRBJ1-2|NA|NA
TGCGCCAGCAGCTCGCAGGGTTACAAGTATGGCTACACCTTC
CASSSQGYKYGYTF
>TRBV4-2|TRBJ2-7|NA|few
TGTGCCAGCAGCCCGGAGGCTTCCTACGAGCAGTACTTC
CASSPEASYEQYF
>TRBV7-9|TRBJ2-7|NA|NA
TGTGCCAGCAGCTTAGTGTGGCAGCCGGGGGACTCCTACGAGCAGTACTTC
CASSLVWQPGDSYEQYF
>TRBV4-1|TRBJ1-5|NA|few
TGCGCCAGCAGCCGCGATGATGGGAGGGTCGGCAATCAGCCCCAGCATTTT
CASSRDDGRVGNQPQHF
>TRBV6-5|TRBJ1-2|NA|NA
TGTGCCAGCAGTCCCATCAGGGGCCTTGGCTACACCTTC
CASSPIRGLGYTF
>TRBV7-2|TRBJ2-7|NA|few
TGTGCCAGCAGCTCCACAGGGCCTCTGAGGGAGCAGTACTTC
CASSSTGPLREQYF
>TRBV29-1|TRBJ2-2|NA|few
TGCAGCGGGAGGACAGCGGCAGGCGGGGAGCTGTTTTTT
CSGRTAAGGELFF
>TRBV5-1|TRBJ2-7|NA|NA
TGCGCCAGCAGCTTGGCCGGTTCCGGGGAGGAGCAGTACTTC
CASSLAGSGEEQYF
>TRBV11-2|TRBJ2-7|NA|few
TGTGCCAGCAGCCACCTGGGCATCATAACCTACGAGCAGTACTTC
CASSHLGIITYEQYF
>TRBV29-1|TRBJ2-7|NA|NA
TGCAGCGTTGCTTGGGGGGGCGACAGGAATTACGAGCAGTACTTC
CSVAWGGDRNYEQYF
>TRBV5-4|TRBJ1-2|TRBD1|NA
TGTGCCAGCAGCTCAGGGGGCTTGTATGGCTACACCTTC
CASSSGGLYGYTF
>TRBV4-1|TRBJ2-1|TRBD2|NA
TGCGCCAGCAGCCAAGCGGGGCGGGAGGCCTACAATGAGCAGTTCTTC
CASSQAGREAYNEQFF
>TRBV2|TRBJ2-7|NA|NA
TGTGCCAGCAGTGAGCTGGCGGGAGAGCAGTACTTC
CASSELAGEQYF
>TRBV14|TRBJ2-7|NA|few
TGTGCCAGCAGCCGGCTGGGGGGAGGCGCCTACGAGCAGTACTTC
CASSRLGGGAYEQYF
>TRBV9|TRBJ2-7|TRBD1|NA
TGTGCCAGCAGCGTAGACCCCGGGACAGGGACCTACGAGCAGTACTTC
CASSVDPGTGTYEQYF
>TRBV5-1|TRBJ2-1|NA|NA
TGCGCCAGCAGCTTGGTTACTAGCAGCTACAATGAGCAGTTCTTC
CASSLVTSSYNEQFF
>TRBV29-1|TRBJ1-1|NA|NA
TGCAGCGCTAGGGGGAGGGACACTGAAGCTTTCTTT
CSARGRDTEAFF
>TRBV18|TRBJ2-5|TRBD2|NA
TGTGCCAGCTCACCTCTTCTTTCGGGGGGACAAGAGACCCAGTACTTC
CASSPLLSGGQETQYF
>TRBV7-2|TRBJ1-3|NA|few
TGTGCCAGCAGCCCCGACAGGCCAGGAAACACCATATATTTT
CASSPDRPGNTIYF
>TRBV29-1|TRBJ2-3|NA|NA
TGCAGCGGTGATTTTCGGGAATTGGGTACGCAGTATTTT
CSGDFRELGTQYF
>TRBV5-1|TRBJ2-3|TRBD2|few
TGCGCCAGCAGCAAAAGACTAGCTTCCGAATCTGATACGCAGTATTTT
CASSKRLASESDTQYF
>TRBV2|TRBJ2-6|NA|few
TGTGCCAGCCACGGAACTAGGTCGGCCAACGTCCTGACTTTC
CASHGTRSANVLTF
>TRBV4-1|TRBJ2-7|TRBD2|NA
TGTGCCAGCAGCCAAGGACTAGCGGGGACCTACGAGCAGTACTTC
CASSQGLAGTYEQYF
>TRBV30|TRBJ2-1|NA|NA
TGTGCCTGGGAGGGGGGGGGATCCCTCAATGAGCAGTTCTTC
CAWEGGGSLNEQFF
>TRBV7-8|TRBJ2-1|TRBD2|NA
TGTGCCAGCAGCCACTCCCTACTAGCGGGAGTCGATGAGCAGTTCTTC
CASSHSLLAGVDEQFF
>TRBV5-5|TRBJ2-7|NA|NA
TGTGCCAGCAGTCACTATCTCTACGAGCAGTACTTC
CASSHYLYEQYF
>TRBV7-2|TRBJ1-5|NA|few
TGTGCCAGCAGCTTCGACAGCTACCAGCCCCAGCATTTT
CASSFDSYQPQHF
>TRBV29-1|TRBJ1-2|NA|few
TGCAGCGGAGGGGGTCTCGACTATGGCTACACCTTC
CSGGGLDYGYTF
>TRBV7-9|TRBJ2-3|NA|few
TGTGCCAGCAGCCCCGAGCTGCGGGGAGATACGCAGTATTTT
CASSPELRGDTQYF
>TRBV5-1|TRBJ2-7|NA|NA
TGCGCCAGCAGCTTGGTAGTGACAGCAACATACTACGAGCAGTACTTC
CASSLVVTATYYEQYF
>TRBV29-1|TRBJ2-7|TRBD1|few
TGCAGCGTTGCGGGGAAAAAACGGACAGGGAAGCCCTACGAGCAGTACTTC
CSVAGKKRTGKPYEQYF
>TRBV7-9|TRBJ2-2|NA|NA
TGTGCCAGCCCAGGGACCGGGGAGCTGTTTTTT
CASPGTGELFF
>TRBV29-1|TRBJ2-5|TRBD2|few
TGCAGCGGCGGGGGGCGCGGGGAGACCCAGTACTTC
CSGGGRGETQYF
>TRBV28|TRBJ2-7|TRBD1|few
TGTGCCAGCAGTCCCCCGGGGGACAGGTTATACGAGCAGTACTTC
CASSPPGDRLYEQYF
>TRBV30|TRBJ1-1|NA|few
TGTGCCTGGAGTAACCCCAGGACATTGAACACTGAAGCTTTCTTT
CAWSNPRTLNTEAFF
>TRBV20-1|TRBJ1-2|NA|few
TGCAGTCTGAGTGGGGGCGGCTACACCTTC
CSLSGGGYTF
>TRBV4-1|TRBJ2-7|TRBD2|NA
TGCGCCAGCAGCCAAGTTTTCAGGACTAGCGGAGCCAACTACGAGCAGTACTTC
CASSQVFRTSGANYEQYF
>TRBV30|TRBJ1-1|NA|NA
TGTGCCTCCAATCCCTCGACTCGGAGAATAGAAGCTTTCTTT
CASNPSTRRIEAFF
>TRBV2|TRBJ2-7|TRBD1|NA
TGTGCCAGCAGTGTTGACAGGGCTATTTACGAGCAGTACTTC
CASSVDRAIYEQYF
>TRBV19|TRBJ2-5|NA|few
TGTGCCAGTAGTATTTCGGGGGAAGAAGTGGGGGAGACCCAGTACTTC
CASSISGEEVGETQYF
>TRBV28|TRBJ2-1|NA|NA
TGTGCCAGCAGACGCCCCGCTCGGACAAATGAGCAGTTCTTC
CASRRPARTNEQFF
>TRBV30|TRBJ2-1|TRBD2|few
TGTGCCTGGAGTGGGGGCGGGAGGCCCTCCTACAATGAGCAGTTCTTC
CAWSGGGRPSYNEQFF
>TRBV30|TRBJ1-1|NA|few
TGTGCCTGGAGCCTCAGGGGTAAGCCTGAAGCTTTCTTT
CAWSLRGKPEAFF